This TCR beta chain is drawn from a study of shared clonotypes between healthy human individuals. This clone came up a few times. Other DNA sequences within the sample encode an identical CDR3. Germline CDR1 reads SGHDT; CDR2 reads YYEEEE. The CDR3 spans 13 residues. Trimming left V 2 bases short and J 7 bases short, with 9 bases between. Sequencing used immunoSEQ multiplex PCR; TCRdb keeps in-frame clones, though not all of them. Of about 2.3 million clones listed, over 85% are singletons. The sequence was collected from a man younger than 35 in good health. Some clones in this sample may be carry-over from other donors' samples. Material for sequencing was naive CD4+ T cells from PBMCs. Subset described: CD45RA+ positively selected. This chain links TRBV5-6 with TRBJ1-4; D not certain. CDR3 loop: CASSFGVSEKLFF. DNA of the CDR3: TGTGCCAGCAGCTTCGGAGTGAGTGAAAAACTGTTTTTT.